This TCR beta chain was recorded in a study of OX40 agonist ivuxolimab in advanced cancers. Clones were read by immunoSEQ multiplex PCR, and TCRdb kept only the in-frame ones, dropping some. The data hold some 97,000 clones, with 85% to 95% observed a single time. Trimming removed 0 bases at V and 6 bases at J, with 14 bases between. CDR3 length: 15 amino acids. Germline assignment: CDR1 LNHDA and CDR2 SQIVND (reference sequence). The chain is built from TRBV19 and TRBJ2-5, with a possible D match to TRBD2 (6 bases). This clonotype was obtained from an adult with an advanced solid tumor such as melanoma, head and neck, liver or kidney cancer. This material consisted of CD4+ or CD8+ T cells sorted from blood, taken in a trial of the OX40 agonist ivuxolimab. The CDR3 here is CASSIEMGGSKTQYF. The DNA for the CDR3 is TGTGCCAGTAGTATAGAGATGGGGGGATCGAAGACCCAGTACTTC.